Following are 19 T cell receptor beta chains from one sample sequenced in a study of T-cell memory formation after mild COVID-19. From the 5' RACE reads, TCRdb called clonotypes with MiXCR, one entry per CDR3 protein. Of under 600,000 distinct CDR3 sequences listed, about a fifth are singletons. Sample: PBMCs or a T cell subset sorted from them (not recorded which). Receptors originate from an adult woman who had mild COVID-19 (a few samples of this study predate the infection). Cell type and time point are not known.

J is TRBJ2-7 and V is TRBV25-1, with D possibly called TRBD1 or TRBD2 (5 bases each). Germline assignment: CDR1 MGHDK and CDR2 SYGVNS. Deletions cut 4 bases from V and 2 bases from J, with 12 bases between. This CDR3 is 14 amino acids long. CDR3 sequence: CASSARDLTYEQYF. For the CDR3, the DNA is TGTGCCAGCAGTGCTCGGGACCTTACCTACGAGCAGTACTTC.

This clonotype showed up just a few times. The chain uses TRBV5-5 and TRBJ2-7; 8 nucleotides agree with TRBD2. Germline trimming cut 3 bases from V and 2 bases from J; bases unmatched to any gene: 7. CDR1 and CDR2 from the germline V gene are SGHKS and YYEKEE (reference sequence). This CDR3 has 15 amino acids. CDR3 in DNA: TGTGCCAGCAGCTCGGAGATAGCGGGGACCTACGAGCAGTACTTC. Translated: CASSSEIAGTYEQYF.

The J gene is TRBJ2-7, the V gene TRBV6-5, with TRBD2 identical over 11 bases. The J segment lost 3 bases and the V segment lost 5 bases, leaving 6 bases of the junction unmatched. The V gene's germline CDR1 is MNHEY and CDR2 SVGAGI. The CDR3 covers 15 residues. The CDR3 bases are TGTGCCAGCAGTACCATTCTAGCGGGAGGCTACGAGCAGTACTTC. As protein: CASSTILAGGYEQYF.

J is TRBJ2-1 and V is TRBV5-6, with 9 nucleotides matching TRBD1. The CDR3 has 16 residues. After removal of 5 bases from V and 3 bases from J, the junction contained 9 bases not matched to a gene. From germline, CDR1 is SGHDT and CDR2 YYEEEE. CDR3 in amino acids: CASRYRGRSFYNEQFF. CDR3 coding DNA: TGTGCCAGCAGGTACAGGGGGCGCTCCTTCTACAATGAGCAGTTCTTC.

V is TRBV20-1 and J is TRBJ2-7; weak D call: TRBD2 (5 bases). The V gene lost 3 bases and the J gene lost 2 bases, with 8 bases spanning the gap. Germline-derived CDR1 and CDR2 are DFQATT and SNEGSKA (reference sequence). The length of the CDR3 is 12 residues. Here the CDR3 reads CSASGLTYEQYF. In DNA form, the CDR3 reads TGCAGTGCTAGTGGACTGACCTACGAGCAGTACTTC.

The chain carries TRBV7-3 and TRBJ2-3; 9 bases map to TRBD2. The J segment lost 9 bases and the V segment lost 4 bases, leaving 11 bases of the junction unmatched. Germline V gives CDR1 SGHTA, CDR2 FQGTGA. The CDR3 sequence is 15 residues long. Here the CDR3 reads CASSSKGLAAPTQYF. CDR3 DNA sequence: TGTGCCAGCAGCTCAAAGGGACTAGCTGCTCCCACGCAGTATTTT.

This clonotype was recorded a few times. V and J are TRBV15 and TRBJ2-7; D is possibly TRBD1 (5 bases). Germline lookup yields CDR1 LNHNV and CDR2 YYDKDF (reference sequence). The CDR3 runs to 12 residues. Trimming left V 3 bases short and J 3 bases short, with 6 bases between. CDR3 in amino acids: CATSSQGYEQYF. CDR3 bases: TGTGCCACCAGCAGTCAGGGCTACGAGCAGTACTTC.

This clonotype was seen many times. The chain links TRBV18 to TRBJ1-2; D might be TRBD1 (5 bases). Germline lookup yields CDR1 KGHSH and CDR2 LQKENI. This CDR3 has 13 residues. The ends were cut back, 8 bases at V and 2 bases at J, with 12 bases in the middle. The CDR3 nucleotides are TGTGCCAGCAGTCCGGGACGGAACTATGGCTACACCTTC. It yields the protein CASSPGRNYGYTF.

This clonotype came up a few times. This sequence joins TRBV12-3 or TRBV12-4 and TRBJ1-5; D is unresolved. V was cut by 4 bases and J by 7 bases, with 14 bases left in between. The CDR3 is made up of 14 amino acids. The CDR3 loop reads CASSSSRAGQPQHF. CDR3 in DNA: TGTGCCAGCAGTTCATCGAGGGCGGGCCAGCCCCAGCATTTT.

The chain has TRBV5-1 and TRBJ1-2; no clear D gene. The V gene's germline CDR1 is SGHRS and CDR2 YFSETQ. Deletions cut 0 bases from V and 0 bases from J, with 18 bases between. CDR3 length: 18 amino acids. The CDR3, as DNA: TGCGCCAGCAGCTTGGGACTAGGGCTGGACCCGACTAACTATGGCTACACCTTC. Translated: CASSLGLGLDPTNYGYTF.

V and J are TRBV2 and TRBJ2-1; 7 nucleotides agree with TRBD1. The germline V gene has CDR1 SNHLY and CDR2 FYNNEI. V lost 4 bases, J lost 7 bases, and 4 bases stayed unmatched. The CDR3 contains 13 residues. CDR3 sequence: CASSGTGWNEQFF. CDR3 bases: TGTGCCAGCAGTGGGACAGGATGGAATGAGCAGTTCTTC.

This clonotype occurred a few times. The rearrangement uses TRBV14 and TRBJ2-3, with D unclear. The CDR3 is made up of 14 amino acids. With 5 bases removed from V and 2 bases from J, the gap between germline ends came to 11 bases. Germline V lookup: CDR1 SGHDN, CDR2 FVKESK. For the CDR3, the DNA is TGTGCCAGCAGCACGGATGGAAACACAGATACGCAGTATTTT. Translating it yields CASSTDGNTDTQYF. The full variable domain, its missing parts supplied by reference TRBV14 and TRBJ2-3, is EAGVTQFPSHSVIEKGQTVTLRCDPISGHDNLYWYRRVMGKEIKFLLHFVKESKQDESGMPNNRFLAERTGGTYSTLKVQPAELEDSGVYFCASSTDGNTDTQYFGPGTRLTVL.

This clonotype showed up just a few times. The V call is TRBV10-3, the J call TRBJ2-5; TRBD1 matches at 10 bases. This CDR3 comprises 15 residues. Germline trimming cut 4 bases from V and 1 base from J; bases unmatched to any gene: 3. Germline CDR1 is ENHRY and CDR2 is SYGVKD. CDR3 sequence reads: CAISVDRGPQETQYF. CDR3 coding DNA: TGTGCCATCAGTGTCGACAGGGGGCCCCAAGAGACCCAGTACTTC.

There are a few counts of this clonotype. V is TRBV20-1 and J is TRBJ2-3, with D possibly matching TRBD2 (7 bases). V was clipped by 1 base and J by 5 bases, with 22 bases between them. This CDR3 spans 17 amino acids. From germline, CDR1 is DFQATT and CDR2 SNEGSKA (reference sequence). The CDR3 region has the DNA TGCAGTGCTAGAGTTGGGGGCGCGGGGGTCCGGGGAGATACGCAGTATTTT. This translates into CSARVGGAGVRGDTQYF.

This clonotype was detected a few times. This chain joins TRBV4-2 and TRBJ2-3, with 7 bases fitting TRBD2. The CDR3 loop spans 14 amino acids. Germline CDR1 LGHNA, CDR2 YNFKEQ. Unmatched junction bases numbered 4, after V lost 3 bases and J lost 4 bases. The CDR3 sequence: CASSQHTSADTQYF. The CDR3 DNA reads TGTGCCAGCAGCCAGCATACTAGCGCAGATACGCAGTATTTT.

The chain links TRBV14 to TRBJ2-3; D is perhaps TRBD2 (6 bases). This CDR3 spans 17 amino acids. Trimming stripped 4 bases from V and 7 bases from J, with 24 bases between. Germline V gene sequence: CDR1 SGHDN, CDR2 FVKESK. The CDR3 coding sequence is TGTGCCAGCAGCCCCTATCCTACACCTCCGGGGGACTATACGCAGTATTTT. Translating it yields CASSPYPTPPGDYTQYF.

V and J are TRBV4-1 and TRBJ2-1, with TRBD2 identical over 7 bases. V lost 0 bases, J lost 0 bases, and 2 bases stayed unmatched. The CDR3 is 16 amino acids. CDR1 MGHRA and CDR2 YSYEKL come from the germline V gene. The CDR3 nucleotides read TGCGCCAGCAGCCAAGAGCGGGAGAGCTCCTACAATGAGCAGTTCTTC. This translates into CASSQERESSYNEQFF.

The J gene is TRBJ2-7, the V gene TRBV24-1; 12 bases map to TRBD2. This CDR3 region has 16 residues. J gave up 3 bases and V 3 bases, and 5 bases lay outside the gene matches. The V gene's germline CDR1 is KGHDR and CDR2 SFDVKD. For the CDR3, the DNA is TGTGCCACCAGTGATGCTAGCGGGGGGGCCAACTACGAGCAGTACTTC. It yields the protein CATSDASGGANYEQYF.

CDR3 loop: CASSLNRGEGTEAFF. The CDR3 DNA follows: TGTGCCAGCAGCTTAAACAGGGGGGAGGGCACTGAAGCTTTCTTT. The chain has TRBV7-6 and TRBJ1-1, with TRBD1 identical over 8 bases. CDR1 and CDR2 from the germline V gene are SGHVS and FNYEAQ. The length of the CDR3 is 15 residues. Unmatched junction bases numbered 6, after V lost 2 bases and J lost 4 bases.